These 9 T cell receptor beta chains share one sample of origin, sequenced in a study of T cell responses to AZD1222 COVID-19 vaccine. Only in-frame clones appear in the TCRdb table, and some are missing; sequencing was by immunoSEQ multiplex PCR. The sample contains around 130,000 clones, over 75% of which appear only once. The sample here was peripheral blood, taken 28 days after the second AZD1222 dose. The receptor source for this set is an adult who received the AZD1222 COVID-19 vaccine.

The chain carries TRBV6-6 and TRBJ1-4; 9 nucleotides align to TRBD1. The CDR3 covers 17 residues. Germline assignment: CDR1 MNHNY and CDR2 SVGAGI (reference sequence). The ends lost 5 bases at V and 1 base at J; junction bases unmatched: 8. CDR3: CASSPGQGPGTNEKLFF. In nucleotides, the CDR3 is TGTGCCAGCAGTCCTGGACAGGGGCCAGGAACTAATGAAAAACTGTTTTTT.

The chain recombines TRBV10-3 with TRBJ2-1; D is perhaps TRBD1 (5 bases). This CDR3 region has 14 residues. CDR1 ENHRY and CDR2 SYGVKD come from the germline V gene. The V and J ends lost 7 bases and 3 bases respectively, with 13 bases between them. The CDR3 here is CAINRQTGYNEQFF. As DNA, the CDR3 is TGTGCCATCAACCGACAGACGGGCTACAATGAGCAGTTCTTC.

This clone was picked up a small number of times. The chain joins TRBV19 to TRBJ1-5; no clear D. Germline CDR1 and CDR2: LNHDA and SQIVND (reference sequence). V was pared by 3 bases and J by 0 bases, with 12 bases between. The CDR3 is made up of 16 amino acids. The CDR3 nucleotides are TGTGCCAGTAGTATTTCGGGTCCTTATAGCAATCAGCCCCAGCATTTT. It encodes CASSISGPYSNQPQHF.

This chain links TRBV2 with TRBJ1-5; D remains ambiguous. V was cut by 7 bases and J by 9 bases, with 16 bases left in between. Germline V gene data show CDR1 as SNHLY and CDR2 as FYNNEI. The CDR3 is 13 residues long. The CDR3 DNA reads as TGTGCCAGCACCCCGGCCTATCCTTCGCCCCAGCATTTT. Its protein product is CASTPAYPSPQHF.

This clone was recorded only once. The chain recombines TRBV2 with TRBJ2-7, with D perhaps given as TRBD1 or TRBD2 (7 bases each). The CDR3 is made up of 15 amino acids. From germline, CDR1 is SNHLY and CDR2 FYNNEI. V was cut by 7 bases and J by 1 base, with 17 bases left in between. Here the CDR3 reads CASKVRGDRSYEQYF. The CDR3 DNA sequence: TGTGCCAGCAAAGTCCGGGGGGACAGATCCTACGAGCAGTACTTC. Together with reference TRBV2 and TRBJ2-7, the CDR3 gives the full variable domain: EPEVTQTPSHQVTQMGQEVILRCVPISNHLYFYWYRQILGQKVEFLVSFYNNEISEKSEIFDDQFSVERPDGSNFTLKIRSTKLEDSAMYFCASKVRGDRSYEQYFGPGTRLTVT.

The CDR3 protein is CASSEPGNFYEQYF. The DNA of the CDR3 is TGTGCCAGCAGTGAGCCGGGGAACTTCTACGAGCAGTACTTC. The genes are TRBV2 and TRBJ2-7; D is perhaps TRBD2 (5 bases). Germline V CDR1 and CDR2: SNHLY, FYNNEI. The V end was cut by 3 bases, the J end by 3 bases, with 12 bases between. This CDR3 spans 14 amino acids.

The chain has TRBV5-1 and TRBJ1-2, with 7 positions matching TRBD1. CDR1 SGHRS and CDR2 YFSETQ come from the germline V gene. There are 15 residues in the CDR3. J was trimmed by 1 base and V by 2 bases; bases with no gene match: 5. The CDR3: CASSFGQADNYGYTF. In DNA, the CDR3 is TGCGCCAGCAGCTTCGGACAGGCCGATAACTATGGCTACACCTTC.

The chain employs TRBV5-1 and TRBJ2-5, with D uncertain. The CDR3 is 11 residues long. Germline V gives CDR1 SGHRS, CDR2 YFSETQ. Trimming removed 4 bases at V and 5 bases at J, with 6 bases between. CDR3 nucleotide sequence: TGCGCCAGCAGCACGCACGAGACCCAGTACTTC. It specifies CASSTHETQYF.

V is TRBV5-1 and J is TRBJ2-1; perhaps TRBD1 as D (8 bases). From germline, CDR1 is SGHRS and CDR2 YFSETQ. V lost 4 bases to trimming and J lost 8 bases, with 16 bases between them. The CDR3 is made up of 14 amino acids. CDR3 region: CASSIRQGRDEQFF. For the CDR3, the DNA is TGCGCCAGCAGCATCAGACAGGGGAGGGATGAGCAGTTCTTC.